This T cell receptor beta chain appears in the sequencing data of a study of T cells in Graves' hyperthyroidism and ophthalmopathy. Findings and limits, study-wide: Stable hyperthyroidism was told apart from ophthalmopathy by a model built on 13 V-J features.

This clonotype was seen a few times. Its antigen is currently unknown. The source material, RNA transcripts, was used to amplify TCR beta CDR3 regions. TCR CDR3 regions were first amplified by RT-PCR with HTBI primers. TCRdb itself ran the multiplex PCR reads through MiXCR, one entry per CDR3 protein. Of over 350,000 distinct CDR3 sequences in the sample, about 15% were seen once. The CDR3 loop spans 15 amino acids. CDR1 is SGDLS and CDR2 is YYNGEE in the germline V gene. The V end lost 0 bases, the J end lost 2 bases, and 11 bases lay between the germline ends. The clonotype comes from a man in his late teens or twenties with Graves' ophthalmopathy. Sequenced sample: blood. J is TRBJ2-5 and V is TRBV9, with D uncertain. Here the CDR3 DNA reads TGTGCCAGCAGCGTAGTCGGAACAGTACAAGAGACCCAGTACTTC. Protein sequence: CASSVVGTVQETQYF.